The TCR beta chain under discussion was sequenced for a study of blood T cell repertoires in COVID-19. Study-level background: Acute and convalescent COVID-19 samples came from the United States, Italy and Spain. Sample material is recorded as cDNA or gDNA derived from T cells, B-cell-depleted T cells, or PBMCs.

The CDR3 extends over 14 amino acids. Trimming removed 4 bases at V and 7 bases at J, with 17 bases between. From germline, CDR1 is SGHTA and CDR2 FQGNSA. Methods used by the authors: Amplification with reference gene primers provided the estimates of nucleated cell counts. Sequencing was performed with immunoSEQ multiplex PCR; in TCRdb, only in-frame clones are kept and a portion is missing. V and J calls and clone size are as listed in that table; D and trimming were resolved from the DNA. The sample holds about 91,000 clones, around 79% seen once. The origin of this receptor is a woman of 80 years or more with acute or convalescent COVID-19. Sequencing was carried out using peripheral blood. The rearrangement links TRBV7-2 to TRBJ2-7; perhaps TRBD1 as D (5 bases). The DNA for the CDR3 is TGTGCCAGCAGCTGGGGCGGAAGGAAGGGAGAGCAGTACTTC. It encodes CASSWGGRKGEQYF.